The rows below give T cell receptor beta chains drawn from one sample of a study of T cell changes during pregnancy in multiple sclerosis. Using immunoSEQ multiplex PCR, the repertoire was profiled, and TCRdb retains in-frame clones only, with some absent. Among 70,000 to 100,000 clones listed, 90% to 95% were seen once. This sample comprised peripheral blood, obtained in the first trimester of pregnancy. The receptors derive from a female donor with multiple sclerosis, enrolled in a pregnancy study. CDR3s include the opening cysteine and the closing phenylalanine or tryptophan. Each record gives: CDR3 DNA, CDR3 protein, V gene, D gene, J gene, clone size. A D gene is named only where the DNA matches it firmly. Part of the rows lack a size; the others show once, few, many or a class for expanded clones.

TGCGCCAGCAGCCACCCTCCGGGTAGCACAGATACGCAGTATTTT CASSHPPGSTDTQYF TRBV4-1 - TRBJ2-3 -
TGTGCCAGCAGTGAGGCCAATTCACCCCTCCACTTT CASSEANSPLHF TRBV25-1 - TRBJ1-6 few
TGTGCCAGCAGCCGCGGGACGGAGGAAAACATTCAGTACTTC CASSRGTEENIQYF TRBV5-4 - TRBJ2-4 -
TGTGCCAGCACCCCCAGGCCCATGAACTATGGCTACACCTTC CASTPRPMNYGYTF TRBV28 - TRBJ1-2 -
TGCGCCATACGGACAGGGAAGGATGGCTACACCTTC CAIRTGKDGYTF TRBV5-1 TRBD1 TRBJ1-2 -
TGCAGTGCCCCCGGGCAGTACTTC CSAPGQYF TRBV20-1 - TRBJ2-7 -
TGTGCCAGCAGAGAGGGGCTAGCGGGGGGACGGACCGGGGAGCTGTTTTTT CASREGLAGGRTGELFF TRBV9 TRBD2 TRBJ2-2 -
TGTGCCAGCAGTAGACAGGGAAAGCGTTCACCCCTCCACTTT CASSRQGKRSPLHF TRBV6-1 TRBD1 TRBJ1-6 few
TGTGCCAGCAGTGAAGCTGGGGGGTCCTACAATGAGCAGTTCTTC CASSEAGGSYNEQFF TRBV2 - TRBJ2-1 once
TGTGCCAGTACGGGGATAGGCGGGGGAGAATACGAGCAGTACTTC CASTGIGGGEYEQYF TRBV19 TRBD2 TRBJ2-7 -
TGTGCCAGCAGCGCCGGGACATTGAACACTGAAGCTTTCTTT CASSAGTLNTEAFF TRBV6-5 - TRBJ1-1 -
TGTGCCAGCAGTGAATTAGACAGCTACGAGCAGTACTTC CASSELDSYEQYF TRBV6-1 - TRBJ2-7 once
TGTGCCAGCAGCTTTGGACAGAACACTGAAGCTTTCTTT CASSFGQNTEAFF TRBV5-4 - TRBJ1-1 -
TGTGCCAGCAGCCCCCTGGGGGGGGATTACAATGAGCAGTTCTTC CASSPLGGDYNEQFF TRBV7-3 TRBD2 TRBJ2-1 -
TGCGCCAGCAGCTTGGGGGACAGGTCGTTTTTCTTT CASSLGDRSFFF TRBV5-1 TRBD1 TRBJ1-1 -
TGTGCCAGTTCGGCTAGCGGGGGGGCCATTGAGCAGTTCTTC CASSASGGAIEQFF TRBV6-1 TRBD2 TRBJ2-1 -
TGTGCCAGCAGCCACCTAGGAACATCCTATGGCTACACCTTC CASSHLGTSYGYTF TRBV9 - TRBJ1-2 -
TGTGCCATCAGTGATGGGAGTAATCAGCCCCAGCATTTT CAISDGSNQPQHF TRBV10-3 - TRBJ1-5 -
TGCAGCGCAGTAAGGTCCCAGGGGACTGGAAACACCATATATTTT CSAVRSQGTGNTIYF TRBV29-1 - TRBJ1-3 -
TGTGCCAGCAGTCTGACGGGTACCCAAGAGACCCAGTACTTC CASSLTGTQETQYF TRBV6-5 - TRBJ2-5 -
TGTGCCAGCAGCTCAGCCCCCGGGACTAGCTTCAACGAGCAGTACTTC CASSSAPGTSFNEQYF TRBV11-2 TRBD2 TRBJ2-7 -
TGTGCCAGCCAACTAGAGACCCAGTACTTC CASQLETQYF TRBV7-9 - TRBJ2-5 -
TGTGCCAGCAGCGGAAGACAGGGGAACACTGAAGCTTTCTTT CASSGRQGNTEAFF TRBV5-5 TRBD1 TRBJ1-1 -
TGTGCCAGCAGCTTGGCTAGCGGAAACACAGATACGCAGTATTTT CASSLASGNTDTQYF TRBV7-6 TRBD2 TRBJ2-3 -
TGCAGCGTGCCGACAGGGAGGAACACTGAAGCTTTCTTT CSVPTGRNTEAFF TRBV29-1 TRBD1 TRBJ1-1 few
TGTGCCAGCACCTGGACTAGCGGGAATGAGCAGTTCTTC CASTWTSGNEQFF TRBV6-6 TRBD2 TRBJ2-1 -
TGTGCCAGCAGTGAACGGCCCCCAGGGAGGGATGAGCAGTTCTTC CASSERPPGRDEQFF TRBV6-1 TRBD2 TRBJ2-1 -
TGTGCCAGCAGAGGACAGGGGACATATGGCTACACCTTC CASRGQGTYGYTF TRBV6-5 TRBD1 TRBJ1-2 -
TGTGCCAAAGAGGACAGGGATGGAGAGCCCCAGCATTTT CAKEDRDGEPQHF TRBV21-1 - TRBJ1-5 -
TGTGCCTGGAGGACGGGACATAGGAACACTGAAGCTTTCTTT CAWRTGHRNTEAFF TRBV30 - TRBJ1-1 -